These T cell receptor beta chains were read from a single sample in a study of Graves' ophthalmopathy and Graves' hyperthyroidism. TCRdb re-derived calls from the multiplex PCR reads in MiXCR, one entry per CDR3 protein. This table has 450,000 or so distinct CDR3 sequences, around 14% appearing once. The sample taken for sequencing was blood. All receptors derive from a woman between 25 and 40 years old with Graves' ophthalmopathy. The CDR3 runs from the conserved cysteine through the conserved F or W. Fields, in order: V gene, clone size, CDR3 protein. Only part of the rows carry a size: once, few, many, or a class if the clone is expanded.

>TRBV19|many
CASSIGHGTEAFF
>TRBV5-4|-
CASSFLGLAGQETQYF
>TRBV27|many
CASSQGHGQPQHF
>TRBV11-2|-
CASSLEVVLHTEAFF
>TRBV12-3/TRBV12-4|-
CASSLWGDRAGDGYTF
>TRBV3-1|many
CASSQEIVGGNYGYTF
>TRBV12-3/TRBV12-4|few
CASSFQGPQPQHF
>TRBV20-1|-
CSARDNFGGTEAFF
>TRBV6-1|few
CASSLEEGFPYEQYF
>TRBV30|many
CAWSVISGYEQYF
>TRBV5-6|-
CASSLVHGQYF
>TRBV3-1|-
CASSHRGTSGRAYQETQYF
>TRBV20-1|many
CSAMTLHNSPLHF
>TRBV29-1|few
CSVVRNLWEVGEAFF
>TRBV29-1|many
CSVHDRVGGELFF
>TRBV20-1|-
CSAVLGPGKSNQPQHF
>TRBV4-2|many
CASSQDRTGQQPQHF
>TRBV6-1|many
CASTHRSGETQYF
>TRBV6-5|-
CASSTGLNSPLHF
>TRBV14|-
CACSQAGYEQYF
>TRBV27|many
CASRRWTSGQETQYF
>TRBV7-8|many
CASSLAGGRGIGSAYGYTF
>TRBV20-1|many
CSVVGRQETQYF
>TRBV6-1|many
CASSTRSSGGYIQYF
>TRBV4-2|-
CASSQDVQQPQHF
>TRBV28|-
CASSHPSSYSGNTIYF
>TRBV27|many
CASSVMDRPYEQYF
>TRBV7-9|few
CASSLWDRTYEQYF
>TRBV24-1|many
CATSDFCDGQNQNQPQHF
>TRBV30|many
CAWRPSGYNSPLHF
>TRBV6-1|-
CASSDGTGSTDTQYF
>TRBV29-1|many
CSVELDTGANVLTF
>TRBV6-2/TRBV6-3|many
CASSSGTSSETQYF
>TRBV2|many
CASRVDRGMGGYTF
>TRBV24-1|many
CATSDLPNTEAFF
>TRBV20-1|many
CSAPRRATDMNTEAFF
>TRBV6-1|many
CASSERSGITYEQYF
>TRBV7-8|many
CASSLVAANTEAFF
>TRBV10-3|many
CAISESGRSSNQPQHF